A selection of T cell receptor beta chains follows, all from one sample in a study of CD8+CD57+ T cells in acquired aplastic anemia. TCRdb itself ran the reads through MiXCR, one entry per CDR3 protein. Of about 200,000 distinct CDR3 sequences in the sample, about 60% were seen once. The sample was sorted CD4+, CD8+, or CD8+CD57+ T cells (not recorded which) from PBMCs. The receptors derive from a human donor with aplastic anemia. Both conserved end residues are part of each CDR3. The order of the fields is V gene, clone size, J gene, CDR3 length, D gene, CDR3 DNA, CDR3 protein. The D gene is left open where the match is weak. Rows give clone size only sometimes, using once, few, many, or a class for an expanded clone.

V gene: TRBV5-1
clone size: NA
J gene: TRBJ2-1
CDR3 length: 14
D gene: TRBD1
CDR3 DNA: TGCGCCAGCAGCGTAGGACAGGGGAGATCTGAGCAGTTCTTC
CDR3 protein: CASSVGQGRSEQFF

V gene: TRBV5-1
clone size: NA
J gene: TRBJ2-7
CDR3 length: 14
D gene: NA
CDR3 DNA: TGCGCCAGCAGCTTGAAGGCTAGGGGCTACGAGCAGTACTTC
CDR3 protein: CASSLKARGYEQYF

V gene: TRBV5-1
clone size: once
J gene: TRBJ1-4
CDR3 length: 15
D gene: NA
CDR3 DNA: TGCGCCAGCAGCTTGGACGGCGTTTTTGGGGAAAAACTGTTTTTT
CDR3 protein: CASSLDGVFGEKLFF

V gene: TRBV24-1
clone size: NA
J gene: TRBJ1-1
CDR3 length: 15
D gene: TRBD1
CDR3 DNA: TGTGCCACCAGGAACAGGGGGAACGTGAACACTGAAGCTTTCTTT
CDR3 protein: CATRNRGNVNTEAFF

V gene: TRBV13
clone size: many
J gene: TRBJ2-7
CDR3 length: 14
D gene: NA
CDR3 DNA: TGTGCCAGCAGTCCAGGGATGTTCACCTACGAGCAGTACTTC
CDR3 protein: CASSPGMFTYEQYF

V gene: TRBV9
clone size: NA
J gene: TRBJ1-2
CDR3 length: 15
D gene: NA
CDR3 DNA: TGTGCCAGCAGCGTGACAGGCGATGAAGACTATGGCTACACCTTC
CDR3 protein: CASSVTGDEDYGYTF

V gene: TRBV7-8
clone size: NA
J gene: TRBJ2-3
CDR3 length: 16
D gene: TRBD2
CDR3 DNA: TGTGCCAGCAGCTTAGTAGCTAGCGGGGGCACAGATACGCAGTATTTT
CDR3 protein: CASSLVASGGTDTQYF

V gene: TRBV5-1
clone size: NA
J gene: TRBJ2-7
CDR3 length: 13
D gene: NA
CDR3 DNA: TGCGCCAGCAGCGCGACAGGTCGCGGCGAGCAGTACTTC
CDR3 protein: CASSATGRGEQYF

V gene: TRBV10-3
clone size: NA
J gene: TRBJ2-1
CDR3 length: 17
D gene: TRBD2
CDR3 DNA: TGTGCCATCAGTGGCTCGTCAGGCGGGGGGGCGTCGAATGAGCAGTTCTTC
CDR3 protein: CAISGSSGGGASNEQFF

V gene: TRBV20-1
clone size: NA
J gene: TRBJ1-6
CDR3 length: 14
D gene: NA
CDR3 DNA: TGCAGTGCTAGACCGGGCAGGGAGAATTCACCCCTCCACTTT
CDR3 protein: CSARPGRENSPLHF

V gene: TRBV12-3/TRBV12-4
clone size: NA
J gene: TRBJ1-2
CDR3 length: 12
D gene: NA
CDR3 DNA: TGTGCCAGCAGTTTTGCCGGTCAAGGCTACACCTTC
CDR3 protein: CASSFAGQGYTF

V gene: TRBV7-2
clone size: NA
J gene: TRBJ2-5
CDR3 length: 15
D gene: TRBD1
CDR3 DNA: TGTGCCAGCAGCCCTCAGGGACAGGGGGGAGAGACCCAGTACTTC
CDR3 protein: CASSPQGQGGETQYF

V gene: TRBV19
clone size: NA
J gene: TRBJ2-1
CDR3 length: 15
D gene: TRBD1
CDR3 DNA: TGTGCCAGTAGTATAGCACAGGGGCTTGGCAATGAGCAGTTCTTC
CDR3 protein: CASSIAQGLGNEQFF

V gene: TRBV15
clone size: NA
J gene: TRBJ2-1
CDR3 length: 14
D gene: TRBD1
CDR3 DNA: TGTGCCACCAGCCAGGGGGCAGGGAACAATGAGCAGTTCTTC
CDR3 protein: CATSQGAGNNEQFF

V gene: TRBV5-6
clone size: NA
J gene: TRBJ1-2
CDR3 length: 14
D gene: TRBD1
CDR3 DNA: TGTGCCAGCAGCGCGGACAGGGGGAACTATGGCTACACCTTC
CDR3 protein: CASSADRGNYGYTF

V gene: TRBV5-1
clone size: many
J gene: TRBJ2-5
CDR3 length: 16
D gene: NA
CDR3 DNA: TGCGCCAGCAGCTTGGGAGGGTGGGGGCCCCAAGAATCCCAGTACTTC
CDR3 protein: CASSLGGWGPQESQYF

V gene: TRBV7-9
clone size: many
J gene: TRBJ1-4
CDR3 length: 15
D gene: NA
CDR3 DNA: TGTGCCAGCAGCGCCCCAATTACAACTAATGAAAAACTGTTTTTT
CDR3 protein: CASSAPITTNEKLFF